The 28 T cell receptor beta chains given below trace back to one sample, sequenced in a study of identical twins. One entry per CDR3 protein results from TCRdb running MiXCR on the 5' RACE reads. The sample carries 700,000 or so distinct CDR3 sequences, over 20% recorded once. These data were likewise used in another study, on T cells expressing NK-cell markers.

The sequencing input was PBMCs. These receptors all stem from a young woman in good health.

There are a few counts of this clonotype. The chain has TRBV12-3 or TRBV12-4 and TRBJ2-1; D not certain. The CDR3 spans 17 residues. The germline V and J ends were trimmed by 4 bases and 3 bases, with 19 bases remaining between them. The CDR3 is CASSSRRGSPFYNEQFF. Here the CDR3 DNA reads TGTGCCAGCAGTTCACGTCGCGGAAGTCCTTTCTACAATGAGCAGTTCTTC.

In its sample, this clonotype was seen a few times. This chain uses TRBV19 with TRBJ2-7; D is unresolved. V lost 1 base and J lost 8, with 12 bases in between. The CDR3 spans 13 residues. From germline, CDR1 is LNHDA and CDR2 SQIVND (reference sequence). The CDR3 sequence: CASSIVDNRKQYF. The CDR3 nucleotides read TGTGCCAGTAGTATAGTCGACAATCGCAAGCAGTACTTC.

The rearrangement joins TRBV5-1 to TRBJ2-3; 8 nucleotides agree with TRBD1. The J segment lost 1 base and the V segment lost 5 bases, leaving 6 bases of the junction unmatched. This CDR3 contains 15 residues. CDR1 is SGHRS, CDR2 YFSETQ, per germline. CDR3 amino acids: CASRTPGQGTDTQYF. The DNA for the CDR3 is TGCGCCAGCAGGACTCCGGGACAGGGCACAGATACGCAGTATTTT.

This clonotype was detected a few times. The chain couples TRBV20-1 to TRBJ2-3, with 7 bases that match TRBD1. The germline gives CDR1 DFQATT, CDR2 SNEGSKA (reference sequence). This CDR3 spans 14 amino acids. Trimming at V came to 5 bases and at J to 0 bases, leaving 5 bases not matched to a gene. CDR3 coding DNA: TGCAGTGCTCTGGGGACAGCTAGCACAGATACGCAGTATTTT. Protein product: CSALGTASTDTQYF.

This clonotype occurred many times. The chain links TRBV3-1 to TRBJ2-1; TRBD2 aligns across 13 bases. Germline V gene data show CDR1 as LGHDT and CDR2 as YNNKEL (reference sequence). This CDR3 region has 20 residues. V was pared by 1 base and J by 3 bases, with 12 bases of the junction left unmatched. CDR3 protein: CASSQGLGRLAGGVYNEQFF. DNA for the CDR3: TGTGCCAGCAGCCAAGGATTGGGCAGACTAGCGGGGGGAGTCTACAATGAGCAGTTCTTC.

V usage is TRBV20-1 and J usage is TRBJ2-1, with 10 bases lining up with TRBD2. Germline V gene data show CDR1 as DFQATT and CDR2 as SNEGSKA (reference sequence). This CDR3 region has 15 residues. Unmatched junction bases numbered 6, after V lost 1 base and J lost 6 bases. The CDR3 loop is CSARALSGGPNEQFF. The CDR3 DNA is TGCAGTGCTAGAGCTCTTAGCGGGGGGCCCAATGAGCAGTTCTTC.

This clonotype was observed a few times. The genes are TRBV5-1 and TRBJ2-7; D might be TRBD1 (6 bases). Per germline, CDR1 SGHRS and CDR2 YFSETQ. This CDR3 is built from 10 residues. Trimming took off 10 bases at V and 11 bases at J, with 16 bases between the two ends. For the CDR3, the DNA is TGCGCCCCCGCATGGGGACAAAAGTACTTC. Protein: CAPAWGQKYF.

The chain combines TRBV20-1 with TRBJ2-2; D gene uncertain. V lost 0 bases, J lost 1 base, and 3 bases lay in between. The CDR3 extends over 13 amino acids. Germline lookup yields CDR1 DFQATT and CDR2 SNEGSKA (reference sequence). The CDR3 DNA is TGCAGTGCTAGAGAGCGGAACACCGGGGAGCTGTTTTTT. Its protein product is CSARERNTGELFF.

This clonotype appeared many times. The V gene is TRBV11-2, the J gene TRBJ1-2, with D tentatively TRBD1 (5 bases). Deletions cut 1 base from V and 4 bases from J, with 10 bases between. The CDR3 totals 14 residues. Germline CDR1 and CDR2: SGHAT and FQNNGV. The CDR3 loop is CASSLVSTGYGYTF. As DNA, the CDR3 is TGTGCCAGCAGCTTAGTCTCCACAGGCTATGGCTACACCTTC.

This chain connects TRBV5-1 to TRBJ2-3; D unclear. The germline CDR1 and CDR2 sequences are SGHRS and YFSETQ. The CDR3 length is 14 residues. Trimming removed 1 base from V and 4 bases from J, with 10 bases in between. CDR3 in amino acids: CASSLKLGPDTQYF. Written as DNA, the CDR3 is TGCGCCAGCAGCTTGAAACTTGGGCCAGATACGCAGTATTTT.

This clonotype was seen at least ten times. Here the CDR3 reads CSAGQGSYEQYF. The CDR3, as DNA: TGCAGTGCTGGACAGGGCTCCTACGAGCAGTACTTC. This sequence joins TRBV20-1 and TRBJ2-7, with 8 bases lining up with TRBD1. The CDR3 is 12 residues long. Looked up from germline, CDR1 is DFQATT and CDR2 is SNEGSKA (reference sequence). Trimming cost V 5 bases and J 0 bases; bases outside gene matches: 0.

The V gene is TRBV5-1, the J gene TRBJ2-7, with 8 bases fitting TRBD1. Unmatched junction bases numbered 9, after V lost 4 bases and J lost 0 bases. The germline V gene has CDR1 SGHRS and CDR2 YFSETQ. The CDR3 contains 16 residues. This CDR3 is CASSETSGTGSYEQYF. CDR3 DNA sequence: TGCGCCAGCAGCGAAACCTCCGGGACAGGCTCCTACGAGCAGTACTTC. The variable domain in full, completed from reference TRBV5-1 and TRBJ2-7, reads KAGVTQTPRYLIKTRGQQVTLSCSPISGHRSVSWYQQTPGQGLQFLFEYFSETQRNKGNFPGRFSGRQFSNSRSEMNVSTLELGDSALYLCASSETSGTGSYEQYFGPGTRLTVT.

CDR3 residues: CASSSGGEPGGETQYF. CDR3 DNA sequence: TGTGCCAGCAGCTCCGGAGGGGAGCCGGGAGGGGAGACCCAGTACTTC. The chain has TRBV13 and TRBJ2-5; 8 nucleotides match TRBD2. The CDR3 consists of 16 residues. V shed 4 bases, J shed 5 bases, and the junction held 12 bases outside the gene matches. The germline V gene has CDR1 PRHDT and CDR2 FYEKMQ (reference sequence).

This chain links TRBV12-3 or TRBV12-4 with TRBJ1-1, with D possibly matching TRBD1 (5 bases). The CDR3 length is 15 residues. V lost 3 bases and J 1 base, leaving 12 bases between the germline ends. The CDR3 DNA is TGTGCCAGCAGTTTCTCGGGGGTTCGGAACACTGAAGCTTTCTTT. Its translation is CASSFSGVRNTEAFF.

The rearrangement links TRBV5-8 to TRBJ2-2; D gene ambiguous. V lost 6 bases and J 8 bases, leaving 14 bases between the germline ends. The germline CDR1 and CDR2 sequences are SGHTS and YDEGEE. The CDR3 loop spans 13 amino acids. The CDR3 DNA reads as TGTGCCAGCAAATTTTTTGGCTTAGGGGAGCTGTTTTTT. Protein: CASKFFGLGELFF.

This clonotype was observed a handful of times. The junction does not match germline at one end; this may be a read error. V and J are TRBV7-7 and TRBJ2-2; no clear D. This CDR3 spans 15 amino acids. Germline CDR1 SSHAT, CDR2 FNYEAQ (reference sequence). CDR3 sequence: CASSQTPVSAGELFF. CDR3 nucleotide sequence: TGTGCTAGCAGCCAAACTCCCGTGAGCGCCGGGGAGCTGTTTTTT.

J is TRBJ2-1 and V is TRBV18; no definite D call. The CDR3 has 13 residues. Germline V gives CDR1 KGHSH, CDR2 LQKENI. V was trimmed by 8 bases and J by 6 bases, leaving 14 bases between them. The CDR3 loop reads CASTTDTGNEQFF. CDR3 DNA: TGTGCCAGCACAACAGATACGGGCAATGAGCAGTTCTTC.

CDR3 bases: TGTGCTAGTGGCCTACTAGCCACTGACAATGAGCAGTTCTTC. It yields the protein CASGLLATDNEQFF. V gene TRBV12-5 combines with J gene TRBJ2-1, with D possibly being TRBD2 (6 bases). Germline CDR1 is LGHNT and CDR2 is FRNRAP. Trimming removed 6 bases at V and 5 bases at J, with 14 bases between. The CDR3 is made up of 14 amino acids.

V and J are TRBV4-3 and TRBJ2-5; D not resolved. Germline V gives CDR1 LGHNA, CDR2 YSLEER. CDR3 length equals 13 residues. Trimming removed 1 base from V and 3 bases from J, with 6 bases in between. CDR3 protein: CASSQGQEETQYF. The CDR3 region has the DNA TGCGCCAGCAGCCAAGGGCAGGAAGAGACCCAGTACTTC.

CDR3 nucleotides: TGCGCCAGCAGCTTGGCCGGGGTAGGACACAATGAGCAGTTCTTC. This translates into CASSLAGVGHNEQFF. The rearrangement links TRBV5-1 to TRBJ2-1, with D perhaps TRBD2 (5 bases). CDR3 size: 15 residues. V was cut by 0 bases and J by 5 bases, with 12 bases left in between. CDR1 SGHRS and CDR2 YFSETQ come from the germline V gene.

This clonotype was detected only a few times. The J gene is TRBJ2-3, the V gene TRBV20-1; 7 bases match TRBD1. Unmatched junction bases numbered 4, after V lost 1 base and J lost 0 bases. The CDR3 is 15 residues long. The germline gives CDR1 DFQATT, CDR2 SNEGSKA (reference sequence). In DNA form, the CDR3 reads TGCAGTGCTAGAGGGACAGGCCGAAGCACAGATACGCAGTATTTT. Translated, it gives CSARGTGRSTDTQYF.

The chain combines TRBV7-2 with TRBJ2-7; TRBD1 agrees at 8 bases. After removal of 6 bases from V and 0 bases from J, the junction contained 7 bases not matched to a gene. The germline gives CDR1 SGHTA, CDR2 FQGNSA. The CDR3 runs to 15 residues. CDR3 amino acids: CASRPHRGISYEQYF. The CDR3 DNA reads TGTGCCAGCAGGCCGCACAGGGGGATCTCCTACGAGCAGTACTTC.

This clonotype was counted only a few times. The chain couples TRBV6-2 or TRBV6-3 to TRBJ1-1; no clear D gene. Germline CDR1 reads MNHEY; CDR2 reads SVGEGT. The V gene lost 2 bases and the J gene lost 4 bases, with 14 bases spanning the gap. The CDR3 spans 15 residues. CDR3 in DNA: TGTGCCAGCAGTTACGTTTTATTTTCGTCCACTGAAGCTTTCTTT. Protein: CASSYVLFSSTEAFF.

This clonotype was counted between two and nine times. The chain employs TRBV9 and TRBJ1-1, with D tentatively TRBD1 (6 bases). Germline V lookup: CDR1 SGDLS, CDR2 YYNGEE. V was shortened by 5 bases and J by 1 base, with 12 bases between the two germline ends. This CDR3 has 14 amino acids. The CDR3 loop is CASSSGTPNTEAFF. As DNA, the CDR3 is TGTGCCAGCAGTTCCGGGACACCGAACACTGAAGCTTTCTTT.

V gene TRBV30 combines with J gene TRBJ1-1; 12 bases map to TRBD1. The V and J ends lost 3 bases and 6 bases, in that order; junction bases with no gene match: 5. Per the germline V gene, CDR1 is GTSNPN and CDR2 is SVGIG (reference sequence). There are 14 residues in the CDR3. This chain's CDR3 is CAWSRDRGRPEAFF. The CDR3 nucleotides are TGTGCCTGGAGCCGGGACAGGGGGCGTCCTGAAGCTTTCTTT.

This chain uses TRBV12-3 or TRBV12-4 with TRBJ2-3; D is perhaps TRBD2 (6 bases). Trimming took off 2 bases at V and 3 bases at J, with 9 bases between the two ends. The CDR3 covers 14 residues. CDR3 loop: CASSLTAGTDTQYF. CDR3 nucleotides: TGTGCCAGCAGTTTAACGGCGGGGACAGATACGCAGTATTTT.

This clonotype occurred a few times. The chain links TRBV7-9 to TRBJ2-1, with TRBD1 matching 8 bases. This CDR3 is built from 16 residues. The germline CDR1 and CDR2 sequences are SEHNR and FQNEAQ (reference sequence). The J segment lost 1 base and the V segment lost 1 base, leaving 3 bases of the junction unmatched. As DNA, the CDR3 is TGTGCCAGCAGCTTAGGTCAGGGGGCTTCCTACAATGAGCAGTTCTTC. It encodes CASSLGQGASYNEQFF.

The rearrangement uses TRBV12-3 or TRBV12-4 and TRBJ2-7; the D is unclear. Trimming took off 6 bases at V and 5 bases at J, with 8 bases between the two ends. There are 11 residues in the CDR3. The CDR3, as DNA: TGTGCCAGCAGCTTTAGCAACGAGCAGTACTTC. It specifies CASSFSNEQYF.